This T cell receptor beta chain was sequenced during a study of blood T cell repertoires in COVID-19. At the level of the study: Acute and convalescent COVID-19 specimens originated in the United States, Italy and Spain. The cDNA or gDNA used as material had been derived from T cells, B-cell-depleted T cells, or PBMCs.

Original data processing: Nucleated cell counts were estimated from reference gene primer amplification. Measured with immunoSEQ multiplex PCR; TCRdb has only the in-frame clones, and not every one. From that table come the V and J calls and clone size; the DNA was used to work out D and trimming. The repertoire holds 90,000 to 120,000 clones, with 84% as singletons. V lost 4 bases to trimming and J lost 2 bases; unmatched junction nucleotides: 20. Germline values: CDR1 MDHEN, CDR2 SYDVKM. The CDR3 has 21 residues. The TCR was taken from a human donor in a cohort sampled during active COVID-19. The sample consisted of peripheral blood. This chain connects TRBV28 to TRBJ2-4, with 10 bases lining up with TRBD1. This chain's CDR3 is CASSSGQGTSGTSPPKNIQYF. The CDR3 nucleotides read TGTGCCAGCAGTTCGGGACAGGGGACCTCCGGAACTAGCCCTCCCAAAAACATTCAGTACTTC. The entire variable domain, with the rest obtained from reference TRBV28 and TRBJ2-4, is as follows: DVKVTQSSRYLVKRTGEKVFLECVQDMDHENMFWYRQDPGLGLRLIYFSYDVKMKEKGDIPEGYSVSREKKERFSLILESASTNQTSMYLCASSSGQGTSGTSPPKNIQYFGAGTRLSVL.